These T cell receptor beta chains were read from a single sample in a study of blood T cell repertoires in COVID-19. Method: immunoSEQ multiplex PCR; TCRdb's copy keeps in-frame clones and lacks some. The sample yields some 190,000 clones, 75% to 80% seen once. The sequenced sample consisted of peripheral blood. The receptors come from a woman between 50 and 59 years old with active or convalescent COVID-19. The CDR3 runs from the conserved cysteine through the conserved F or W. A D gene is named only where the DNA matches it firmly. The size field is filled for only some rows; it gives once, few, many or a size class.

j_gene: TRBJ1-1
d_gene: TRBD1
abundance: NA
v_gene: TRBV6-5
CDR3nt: TGTGCCAGCGGGGAGGCACGACAGGGGAGGACTGAAGCTTTCTTT
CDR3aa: CASGEARQGRTEAFF

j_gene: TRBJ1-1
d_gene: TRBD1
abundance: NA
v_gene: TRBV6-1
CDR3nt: TGTGCCAGCAGTGGACAGGGTACTGCCCGTGGGACTGAAGCTTTCTTT
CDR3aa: CASSGQGTARGTEAFF

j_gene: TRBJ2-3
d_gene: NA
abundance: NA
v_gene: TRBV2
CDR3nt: TGTGCCAGCGGGGAGAGTGGGAGCATCACAGATACGCAGTATTTT
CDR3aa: CASGESGSITDTQYF

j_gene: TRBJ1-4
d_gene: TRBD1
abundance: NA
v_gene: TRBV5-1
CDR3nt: TGCGCCAGCAGCCGGACAGGGGGGAGTAATGAAAAACTGTTTTTT
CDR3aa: CASSRTGGSNEKLFF

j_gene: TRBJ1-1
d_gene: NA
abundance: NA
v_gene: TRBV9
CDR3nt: TGTGCCAGCAGCCCCTCTGGTGGGGAGTACACTGAAGCTTTCTTT
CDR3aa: CASSPSGGEYTEAFF

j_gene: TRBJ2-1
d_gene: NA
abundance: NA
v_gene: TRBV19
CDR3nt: TGTGCCAGTAGTATAGTCGGGACACAGTTCTTC
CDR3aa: CASSIVGTQFF

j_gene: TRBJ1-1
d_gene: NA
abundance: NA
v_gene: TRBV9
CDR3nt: TGTGCCAGCAGCGGAGGTGCAGGGGCTTTAATGAACACTGAAGCTTTCTTT
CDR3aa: CASSGGAGALMNTEAFF

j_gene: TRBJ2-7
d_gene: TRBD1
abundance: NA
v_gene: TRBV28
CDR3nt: TGTGCCAGCAGTTTAAGGGGGGACAGGTCCTACGAGCAGTACTTC
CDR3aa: CASSLRGDRSYEQYF

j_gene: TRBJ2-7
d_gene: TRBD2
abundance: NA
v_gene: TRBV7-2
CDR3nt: TGTGCCAGCAGCCCTGGGATAGCGGGGGGCCCCTACGAGCAGTACTTC
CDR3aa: CASSPGIAGGPYEQYF

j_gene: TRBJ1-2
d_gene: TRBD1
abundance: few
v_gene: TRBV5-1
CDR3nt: TGCGCCAGCAGCTCCCCAACCGGGACAGCCGGCTACACCTTC
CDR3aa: CASSSPTGTAGYTF

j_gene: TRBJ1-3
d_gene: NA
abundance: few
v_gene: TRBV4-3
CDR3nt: TGCGCCAGCAGCCAAGTACCGGGAGACACCATATATTTT
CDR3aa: CASSQVPGDTIYF

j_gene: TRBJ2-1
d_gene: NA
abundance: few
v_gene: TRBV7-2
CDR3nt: TGTGCCAGCAGCTCACAAGGTCCCCTAGACAATGAGCAGTTCTTC
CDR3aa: CASSSQGPLDNEQFF

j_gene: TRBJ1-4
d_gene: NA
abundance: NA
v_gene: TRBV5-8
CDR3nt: TGTGCCAGCAGCTTGCGGGGCAGGGGTAATGAAAAACTGTTTTTT
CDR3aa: CASSLRGRGNEKLFF